The 12 T cell receptor beta chains below come from one sample, sequenced in a study of blood T cell repertoires in COVID-19 (TCRdb year 2020). Library preparation employed the immunoSEQ multiplex PCR assay. Not all clones reach the TCRdb copy of this immuneACCESS table, which keeps in-frame sequences only. Checked studies attribute under half of the gap to unresolved V genes and leave the rest unexplained. This sample is represented by over 85,000 clones; just under 85% of them were singletons. The top ten clones comprise about a tenth of the sample. The sample was peripheral blood. These receptors came from a man between 35 and 55 years old with active or convalescent COVID-19.

The gene calls are TRBV5-1 and TRBJ2-2, with 7 bases identical to TRBD1. Trimming at V came to 5 bases and at J to 2 bases, leaving 6 bases not matched to a gene. The CDR3 consists of 15 residues. Germline CDR1 SGHRS, CDR2 YFSETQ. This CDR3 reads CASRATGLNTGELFF. The DNA of the CDR3 is TGCGCCAGCAGAGCGACAGGGCTTAACACCGGGGAGCTGTTTTTT.

The chain employs TRBV11-1 and TRBJ1-1, with 9 positions matching TRBD1. CDR3 length: 15 residues. The J segment lost 3 bases and the V segment lost 3 bases, leaving 5 bases of the junction unmatched. Germline CDR1 is SGHAT and CDR2 is FQDESV (reference sequence). CDR3 coding DNA: TGTGCCAGCAGCTTCAGGACAGGGGTGGACACTGAAGCTTTCTTT. Its protein is CASSFRTGVDTEAFF.

The chain uses TRBV29-1 and TRBJ1-4, with D possibly matching TRBD1 (6 bases). The CDR3 has 14 amino acids. The germline CDR1 and CDR2 sequences are SQVTM and ANQGSEA. V lost 7 bases and J lost 4, with 16 bases in between. The CDR3 is CSGGTGHHNEKLFF. The CDR3 region has the DNA TGCAGCGGGGGAACGGGACACCATAATGAAAAACTGTTTTTT. Variable domain in full (rest from reference TRBV29-1 and TRBJ1-4): SAVISQKPSRDICQRGTSLTIQCQVDSQVTMMFWYRQQPGQSLTLIATANQGSEATYESGFVIDKFPISRPNLTFSTLTVSNMSPEDSSIYLCSGGTGHHNEKLFFGSGTQLSVL.

The rearrangement links TRBV7-3 to TRBJ2-3; 7 bases fit TRBD1. Trimming cost V 1 base and J 6 bases; bases outside gene matches: 7. CDR3 length: 15 amino acids. CDR1 is SGHTA, CDR2 FQGTGA, per germline. CDR3 sequence reads: CASSLRGQLLDTQYF. The DNA of the CDR3 is TGTGCCAGCAGCTTAAGGGGACAGCTTTTGGATACGCAGTATTTT. The complete variable domain, with remaining parts taken from reference TRBV7-3 and TRBJ2-3, reads GAGVSQTPSNKVTEKGKYVELRCDPISGHTALYWYRQSLGQGPEFLIYFQGTGAADDSGLPNDRFFAVRPEGSVSTLKIQRTERGDSAVYLCASSLRGQLLDTQYFGPGTRLTVL.

The gene calls are TRBV19 and TRBJ1-5; 9 nucleotides align to TRBD1. V was pared by 3 bases and J by 4 bases, with 1 base of the junction left unmatched. The V gene's germline CDR1 is LNHDA and CDR2 SQIVND (reference sequence). The CDR3 is 14 amino acids. Here the CDR3 DNA reads TGTGCCAGTAGTATGGGACAGGGAAATCAGCCCCAGCATTTT. Translating it yields CASSMGQGNQPQHF.

This chain links TRBV4-3 with TRBJ2-6; 7 bases agree with TRBD2. The CDR3 extends over 18 amino acids. After removal of 0 bases from V and 0 bases from J, the junction contained 5 bases not matched to a gene. Germline lookup yields CDR1 LGHNA and CDR2 YSLEER. CDR3 nucleotide sequence: TGCGCCAGCAGCCAAGAGTACAAGCGGGGCTCTGGGGCCAACGTCCTGACTTTC. This gives the protein CASSQEYKRGSGANVLTF.

This clone has only one observation. The genes are TRBV27 and TRBJ2-2, with TRBD2 matching 14 bases. Trimming removed 8 bases from V and 1 base from J; junction bases left unmatched: 15. The V gene's germline CDR1 is MNHEY and CDR2 SMNVEV (reference sequence). CDR3 length equals 20 residues. CDR3 nucleotide sequence: TGTGCCAGCCGTGCTCCAGGGACTAGCGGGGGCCCTATGAACACCGGGGAGCTGTTTTTT. Encoded protein: CASRAPGTSGGPMNTGELFF.

The rearrangement joins TRBV19 to TRBJ1-1; D gene unclear. The CDR3 contains 13 residues. CDR1 and CDR2 (germline): LNHDA, SQIVND (reference sequence). V lost 2 bases and J lost 1, with 5 bases in between. This CDR3 reads CASSIPGNTEAFF. Here the CDR3 DNA reads TGTGCCAGTAGTATACCCGGGAACACTGAAGCTTTCTTT. Full variable domain (remainder filled in from reference TRBV19 and TRBJ1-1): DGGITQSPKYLFRKEGQNVTLSCEQNLNHDAMYWYRQDPGQGLRLIYYSQIVNDFQKGDIAEGYSVSREKKESFPLTVTSAQKNPTAFYLCASSIPGNTEAFFGQGTRLTVV.

This clone was recorded a few times. The V and J genes are TRBV7-9 and TRBJ2-1, with 11 bases that match TRBD2. The CDR3 covers 19 residues. The germline CDR1 and CDR2 sequences are SEHNR and FQNEAQ (reference sequence). The junction had 15 bases not matched to a gene; V was cut back by 5 bases and J by 3 bases. Here the CDR3 DNA reads TGTGCCAGCAGCCCCAGTTCGGTTAGCGGGGGGGCCGTCTACAATGAGCAGTTCTTC. It codes for CASSPSSVSGGAVYNEQFF.

The genes are TRBV7-2 and TRBJ1-2; 10 bases align to TRBD1. Germline V CDR1 and CDR2: SGHTA, FQGNSA. The CDR3 has 15 amino acids. Germline trimming cut 2 bases from V and 4 bases from J; bases unmatched to any gene: 4. The CDR3 spells CASSLSTGGGYGYTF. CDR3 sequence (DNA): TGTGCCAGCAGCTTATCGACAGGGGGCGGCTATGGCTACACCTTC.

The chain has TRBV10-3 and TRBJ2-5; TRBD1 is a possible D gene (6 bases). Germline CDR1 reads ENHRY; CDR2 reads SYGVKD. The germline V and J ends were trimmed by 6 bases and 3 bases, with 11 bases remaining between them. CDR3 length equals 13 residues. CDR3 DNA: TGTGCCATCAGAGGGACAACAGAAGAGACCCAGTACTTC. It yields the protein CAIRGTTEETQYF.

The chain couples TRBV5-1 to TRBJ2-7; 7 bases match TRBD1. The V gene's germline CDR1 is SGHRS and CDR2 YFSETQ. Trimming took 4 bases from V and 5 from J; bases not matched to a gene: 15. The CDR3 is 16 amino acids. The CDR3 DNA sequence: TGCGCCAGCAGCCCAACCGCAGGGGTCCAGGGGGACGAGCAGTACTTC. Translating gives CASSPTAGVQGDEQYF.